These T cell receptor beta chains were read from a single sample in a study of cytomegalovirus exposure and HLA in healthy donors. The repertoire was sequenced with immunoSEQ multiplex PCR; TCRdb's copy has only in-frame clones and lacks some. There are under 200,000 clones in the sample; 80% to 90% occur only once, and around 6.6% lies in the top ten. Sequencing was done on a sample of PBMCs. These receptors all come from a man in his fifties in good health and CMV-seropositive. Each CDR3 is given with its conserved first and last residue. D genes are given only for firm matches. For some rows the clone size is stated as once, few or many, or as a class when expanded; others skip it.

TRBJ1-5	TRBV18	.	TRBD1	TGTGCCAGCTCACCCCTGGGGAGCGGGACAGGGGGCAATCAGCCCCAGCATTTT	CASSPLGSGTGGNQPQHF
TRBJ2-5	TRBV9	.	TRBD2	TGTGCCAGCAGCGCCGGGGAGATAGCGGGCCACGGGGAAGAGACCCAGTACTTC	CASSAGEIAGHGEETQYF
TRBJ2-3	TRBV2	.	TRBD2	TGTGCCAGCGCTAGCGGGGGTTCCACAGATACGCAGTATTTT	CASASGGSTDTQYF
TRBJ1-1	TRBV7-9	once	TRBD1	TGTGCCAGCATCCCGCGGGACAGGGACACTGAAGCTTTCTTT	CASIPRDRDTEAFF
TRBJ2-2	TRBV28	.	.	TGTGCCAGCAGGAGCGCCGGGGCGGGAACCGGGGAGCTGTTTTTT	CASRSAGAGTGELFF
TRBJ2-7	TRBV5-4	.	TRBD1	TGTGCCAGCAGCCCCGGGACAGGGATACCCTACGAACAGTACTTC	CASSPGTGIPYEQYF
TRBJ1-2	TRBV19	.	TRBD1	TGTGCCAGTAGAAATCACGGGACAGGGGTTGGCTACACCTTC	CASRNHGTGVGYTF
TRBJ2-7	TRBV5-6	.	TRBD2	TGTGCCAGCAGCCGGGAGGGGGGGATCGGGACCTACGAGCAGTACTTC	CASSREGGIGTYEQYF
TRBJ2-5	TRBV11-3	.	TRBD2	TGTGCCAGCAGCCCGGGCCAAGGGCTAGCGGGAGTTGGAGAGACCCAGTACTTC	CASSPGQGLAGVGETQYF
TRBJ1-4	TRBV18	.	.	TGTGCCAGCTCGCCCTTGGAGATCGCAACTAATGAAAAACTGTTTTTT	CASSPLEIATNEKLFF
TRBJ1-2	TRBV6-1	.	.	TGTGCCAGCAGTGAAGGGAACTGGGAGGCCGACTATGGCTACACCTTC	CASSEGNWEADYGYTF
TRBJ1-2	TRBV16	.	.	TGTGCCAGCAGCCAGGCAGGGGAGAAGTTTGGCTACACCTTC	CASSQAGEKFGYTF
TRBJ1-3	TRBV6-1	.	TRBD1	TGTGCCAGCAGAATCTCACAGGGGGCTGGAAACACCATATATTTT	CASRISQGAGNTIYF
TRBJ2-3	TRBV27	.	TRBD1	TGTGCCAGCAGTTTAACAGGGGGCTTTACGCAGTATTTT	CASSLTGGFTQYF
TRBJ2-1	TRBV11-3	.	.	TGTGCCAGCAGTAAGGCAGGGAGGCGGTCCTACAATGAGCAGTTCTTC	CASSKAGRRSYNEQFF
TRBJ2-2	TRBV6-5	.	TRBD2	TGTGCCAGCATTACTAGCGGGAGGGCCGGCGGGGAGCTGTTTTTT	CASITSGRAGGELFF
TRBJ2-1	TRBV27	.	.	TGTGCCAGCAGTTTAGGCTTTAACAATGAGCAGTTCTTC	CASSLGFNNEQFF
TRBJ2-5	TRBV6-4	.	.	TGTGCCAGCAGTGAAAGTGCGGAGGAGACCCAGTACTTC	CASSESAEETQYF
TRBJ1-3	TRBV29-1	.	.	TGCAGCGTTGGATGGTCGGCTGGAAACACCATATATTTT	CSVGWSAGNTIYF
TRBJ2-2	TRBV11-2	.	TRBD2	TGTGCCAGCAGCTCGGGACTAGCGGGAGCCGGGGAGCTGTTTTTT	CASSSGLAGAGELFF
TRBJ2-2	TRBV30	.	.	TGTGCCTGGAGTAGAGGCGGGACTCCTAACACCGGGGAGCTGTTTTTT	CAWSRGGTPNTGELFF
TRBJ1-2	TRBV6-5	.	TRBD1	TGTGCCAGCAAACAGGGGGCCTCTGGCTACACCTTC	CASKQGASGYTF
TRBJ1-5	TRBV19	.	.	TGTGCCAGTAGTATAGCCCCAAGAGGGAACCAGCCCCAGCATTTT	CASSIAPRGNQPQHF
TRBJ2-3	TRBV15	.	.	TGTGCCACCAGCAGGGACTACTCAGATACGCAGTATTTT	CATSRDYSDTQYF
TRBJ1-2	TRBV5-1	.	.	TGCGCCAGCAGCCCTGGACAACCTAACTATGGCTACACCTTC	CASSPGQPNYGYTF
TRBJ1-2	TRBV2	.	TRBD1	TGTGCCAGCAGTGTGTGGGACAGGGCGGCGGAGGGCTACACCTTC	CASSVWDRAAEGYTF